These 18 T cell receptor beta chains came from one sample sequenced in a study of OX40 agonist ivuxolimab in advanced cancers. The protocol was immunoSEQ multiplex PCR, while the TCRdb copy is restricted to in-frame clones and leaves out a portion. This table holds approximately 70,000 clones, about 83% found once. The specimen was CD4+ or CD8+ T cells sorted from blood, collected in a trial of the OX40 agonist ivuxolimab. The receptors derive from an adult with an advanced solid tumor such as melanoma, head and neck, liver or kidney cancer.

This clone was recorded only once. The rearrangement uses TRBV5-1 and TRBJ2-5; unclear D gene. The DNA end is a closer match to TRBJ2-7, so the J assignment may be wrong. Per germline, CDR1 SGHRS and CDR2 YFSETQ. The CDR3 has 14 residues. CDR3 residues: CASSLGVIGYEQYF. The CDR3 nucleotides read TGCGCCAGCAGCTTGGGGGTAATAGGCTACGAGCAGTACTTC.

This chain connects TRBV6-5 to TRBJ2-7; D is ambiguous. CDR3 size: 16 residues. Germline values: CDR1 MNHEY, CDR2 SVGAGI. The germline V and J ends were trimmed by 4 bases and 6 bases, with 22 bases remaining between them. The CDR3 bases are TGTGCCAGCAGTTCTGCAATAAAGGTCACGCCTGGCGAGCAGTACTTC. It translates to CASSSAIKVTPGEQYF.

J is TRBJ2-3 and V is TRBV29-1; no definite D call. The germline V gene has CDR1 SQVTM and CDR2 ANQGSEA. Between the trimmed V and J ends, which lost 4 bases and 0 bases, there was a span of 8 bases. This CDR3 contains 13 residues. The CDR3 nucleotides read TGCAGCGTTGGGTTCGGGAGCACAGATACGCAGTATTTT. It specifies CSVGFGSTDTQYF.

This clone showed up just once. The rearrangement links TRBV6-5 to TRBJ1-2, with 7 positions matching TRBD1. The V segment lost 7 bases and the J segment 4 bases; nucleotides outside the gene matches: 3. Germline V lookup: CDR1 MNHEY, CDR2 SVGAGI. The CDR3 consists of 12 residues. This chain's CDR3 is CASKQGSYGYTF. CDR3 sequence (DNA): TGTGCCAGCAAACAGGGGAGCTATGGCTACACCTTC.

On this clone: An end of the junction differs from the germline gene, which may be a read error. The chain is built from TRBV5-3 and TRBJ1-1; D is uncertain. TRBV5-3 is designated an ORF whose function remains uncertain. The CDR3 extends over 11 amino acids. CDR3 sequence reads: CASSLWGEAFF. The CDR3 DNA is TGTGCCAGCAGCTTATGGGGTGAAGCTTTCTTT.

The chain combines TRBV6-5 with TRBJ2-1; D remains ambiguous. Germline V gives CDR1 MNHEY, CDR2 SVGAGI. The CDR3 consists of 14 residues. V was trimmed by 5 bases and J by 3 bases, leaving 11 bases between them. The CDR3: CASSLKGFYNEQFF. CDR3 nucleotide sequence: TGTGCCAGCAGTCTGAAGGGATTCTACAATGAGCAGTTCTTC.

The chain uses TRBV4-3 and TRBJ2-3; no clear D. This CDR3 is built from 15 residues. Trimming removed 0 bases at V and 1 base at J, with 8 bases between. Germline CDR1 and CDR2: LGHNA and YSLEER. The CDR3 sequence is CASSQDRAGTDTQYF. CDR3 sequence (DNA): TGCGCCAGCAGCCAAGATAGGGCGGGCACAGATACGCAGTATTTT.

The chain links TRBV15 to TRBJ2-5; D perhaps matches TRBD1 (5 bases). CDR3 length: 16 residues. Trimming took off 0 bases at V and 7 bases at J, with 18 bases between the two ends. Germline loops: CDR1 LNHNV, CDR2 YYDKDF (reference sequence). The CDR3 DNA sequence: TGTGCCACCAGCAGAGATGTAGGACATCAAACCGGGACCCAGTACTTC. Residues: CATSRDVGHQTGTQYF.

This clone was seen only a few times. The chain employs TRBV15 and TRBJ2-1, with TRBD2 as a possible D gene (6 bases). Germline loops: CDR1 LNHNV, CDR2 YYDKDF (reference sequence). The V end lost 5 bases, the J end lost 7 bases, and 15 bases lay between the germline ends. This CDR3 contains 14 residues. The CDR3 sequence: CATSGRTSRNEQFF. CDR3 nucleotides: TGTGCCACCAGCGGGAGGACGAGCAGGAATGAGCAGTTCTTC.

This rearrangement joins TRBV30 to TRBJ2-7; TRBD1 aligns across 9 bases. The CDR3 totals 14 residues. Trimming at V came to 0 bases and at J to 2 bases, leaving 2 bases not matched to a gene. Germline CDR1 and CDR2: GTSNPN and SVGIG (reference sequence). The CDR3, as DNA: TGTGCCTGGAGTGTAACAGGGGGCCCCTACGAGCAGTACTTC. Amino acids: CAWSVTGGPYEQYF.

This chain connects TRBV27 to TRBJ1-6, with 10 bases lining up with TRBD1. Per the germline V gene, CDR1 is MNHEY and CDR2 is SMNVEV (reference sequence). The V and J ends lost 6 bases and 9 bases, in that order; junction bases with no gene match: 11. The CDR3 has 16 amino acids. CDR3 in DNA: TGTGCCAGCAGCCTACCACCGGGACAGGGGAGTTCACCCCTCCACTTT. It specifies CASSLPPGQGSSPLHF.

V gene TRBV18 combines with J gene TRBJ1-1; D perhaps matches TRBD1 (6 bases). The V gene's germline CDR1 is KGHSH and CDR2 LQKENI. V was clipped by 6 bases and J by 1 base, with 15 bases between them. CDR3 length equals 15 residues. CDR3 nucleotide sequence: TGTGCCAGCTCCCTAAGGGGGGCCGGGAACACTGAAGCTTTCTTT. This codes for CASSLRGAGNTEAFF.

The CDR3 coding sequence is TGTGCCAGCAGCTTGAGGGGCTACTATGGCTACACCTTC. Its protein product is CASSLRGYYGYTF. The V and J genes are TRBV5-4 and TRBJ1-2; TRBD1 is a possible D gene (5 bases). The CDR3 has 13 residues. The V end was cut by 1 base, the J end by 3 bases, with 7 bases between. CDR1 SGHNT and CDR2 YYREEE come from the germline V gene (reference sequence). The full variable domain, in which reference TRBV5-4 and TRBJ1-2 provide the parts outside the CDR3, is ETGVTQSPTHLIKTRGQQVTLRCSSQSGHNTVSWYQQALGQGPQFIFQYYREEENGRGNFPPRFSGLQFPNYSSELNVNALELDDSALYLCASSLRGYYGYTFGSGTRLTVV.

The chain employs TRBV4-1 and TRBJ1-1, with TRBD1 as a possible D gene (5 bases). This CDR3 has 15 residues. CDR1 and CDR2 (germline): MGHRA, YSYEKL. V gave up 4 bases and J gave up 1 base, with 13 bases separating them. DNA for the CDR3: TGCGCCAGCAGCCGGGACCTTATACCGAACACTGAAGCTTTCTTT. It yields the protein CASSRDLIPNTEAFF.

V is TRBV6-1 and J is TRBJ1-1; 11 bases align to TRBD1. Germline assignment: CDR1 MNHNS and CDR2 SASEGT. With 4 bases clipped from V and 5 bases from J, the junction kept 6 bases outside the gene matches. The CDR3 totals 15 residues. The CDR3 protein is CASSARTGGKTEAFF. The CDR3 region has the DNA TGTGCCAGCAGTGCCCGGACAGGGGGCAAGACTGAAGCTTTCTTT.

The chain employs TRBV6-5 and TRBJ1-2; 7 positions agree with TRBD1. The CDR3 contains 13 residues. V was clipped by 6 bases and J by 8 bases; unmatched bases: 9. Germline loops: CDR1 MNHEY, CDR2 SVGAGI. In nucleotides, the CDR3 is TGTGCCAGCAGGTACAGGGGAGCGGGAGGCTACACCTTC. It is translated as CASRYRGAGGYTF.

The chain carries TRBV4-3 and TRBJ1-1; D is unclear. Germline CDR1 LGHNA, CDR2 YSLEER. The length of the CDR3 is 16 residues. Trimming cost V 0 bases and J 4 bases, with 15 bases left between them. As DNA, the CDR3 is TGCGCCAGCAGCCAAGAGACGACGGGTGAGGGCACTGAAGCTTTCTTT. Protein: CASSQETTGEGTEAFF.

J is TRBJ1-2 and V is TRBV6-6; the D gene is possibly TRBD1 (6 bases). The CDR3 spans 15 residues. Germline-derived CDR1 and CDR2 are MNHNY and SVGAGI (reference sequence). Trimming pared 5 bases from V and 0 bases from J, leaving 13 bases between. The CDR3 protein is CASSADRPTNYGYTF. CDR3 bases: TGTGCCAGCAGTGCCGACAGGCCCACTAACTATGGCTACACCTTC.